These 30 T cell receptor beta chains originate from one sample sequenced in a study of blood T cell repertoires in COVID-19. Assay: immunoSEQ multiplex PCR; the TCRdb copy retains only in-frame clones and omits some. The table has 45,000 to 65,000 clones, around 92% seen once. The specimen sequenced was peripheral blood. The receptors originated from a man at least 80 years old with active or convalescent COVID-19.

This rearrangement joins TRBV19 to TRBJ2-5; TRBD2 aligns across 7 bases. In germline, CDR1 is LNHDA, CDR2 SQIVND (reference sequence). CDR3 length equals 14 residues. The V gene end was trimmed by 6 bases and the J gene end by 4 bases; junction bases not matched to a gene: 8. CDR3 DNA sequence: TGTGCCAGTAGCCTGGAGGGAGGGCGAGAGACCCAGTACTTC. It is translated as CASSLEGGRETQYF.

This rearrangement joins TRBV23-1 to TRBJ1-2; the D is unclear. TRBV23-1 is classed as an ORF, of uncertain function. CDR3 length: 12 residues. V shed 2 bases and J shed 6 bases, with 7 bases lying between them. In DNA form, the CDR3 reads TGCGCCAGCAGTCAACGTATTCATGGCTACACCTTC. Translating it yields CASSQRIHGYTF.

The chain uses TRBV7-2 and TRBJ2-3; 7 nucleotides line up with TRBD1. Germline V gene data show CDR1 as SGHTA and CDR2 as FQGNSA. Losses at the gene ends were 4 bases for V and 5 bases for J; bases not matched to a gene: 9. The CDR3 covers 15 residues. CDR3 DNA: TGTGCCAGCAGCTCATCAGGGGGTCGGAGAGATACGCAGTATTTT. Its translation is CASSSSGGRRDTQYF.

V is TRBV7-9 and J is TRBJ2-2; 10 bases line up with TRBD1. With V trimmed by 3 bases and J by 5 bases, 6 bases remained unmatched. Germline CDR1 reads SEHNR; CDR2 reads FQNEAQ (reference sequence). The CDR3 contains 16 residues. CDR3 in DNA: TGTGCCAGCAGCTTTACCGGGACAGGGGATACCGGGGAGCTGTTTTTT. The encoded protein is CASSFTGTGDTGELFF.

The V call is TRBV6-4, the J call TRBJ1-2; 9 bases align to TRBD1. The V segment lost 6 bases and the J segment 7 bases; nucleotides outside the gene matches: 6. Germline lookup yields CDR1 MRHNA and CDR2 SNTAGT. The CDR3 sequence is 13 residues long. CDR3 in amino acids: CASRAGTGLGYTF. CDR3 in DNA: TGTGCCAGCAGGGCCGGGACAGGGCTTGGCTACACCTTC.

This chain uses TRBV5-6 with TRBJ2-1, with 7 bases fitting TRBD1. V trimming: 4 bases; J trimming: 2 bases; junction bases outside the gene matches: 12. Germline V gene data show CDR1 as SGHDT and CDR2 as YYEEEE. CDR3 size: 17 residues. CDR3 residues: CASSGYTGAGAYNEQFF. The CDR3 DNA reads TGTGCCAGCAGCGGCTATACAGGGGCAGGGGCCTACAATGAGCAGTTCTTC.

The rearrangement uses TRBV18 and TRBJ2-3; no clear D. Germline V gene data show CDR1 as KGHSH and CDR2 as LQKENI. CDR3 length equals 11 residues. V was pared by 3 bases and J by 6 bases, with 4 bases between. CDR3 loop: CASSPEDTQYF. The CDR3 DNA is TGTGCCAGCTCACCGGAGGATACGCAGTATTTT.

This chain uses TRBV3-1 (or the pseudogene TRBV3-2) with TRBJ2-1; 12 bases fit TRBD2. Trimming took 0 bases from V and 11 from J; bases not matched to a gene: 8. This CDR3 spans 16 amino acids. In germline, CDR1 is LGHDT, CDR2 YNNKEL (reference sequence). The CDR3 bases are TGTGCCAGCAGCCAAGATACGGGTCTAGCGGGGGGGAAGCAGTTCTTC. As protein: CASSQDTGLAGGKQFF.

This clone was picked up one time. The V call is TRBV30, the J call TRBJ1-2; 10 nucleotides match TRBD1. This CDR3 is 14 amino acids long. Germline trimming cut 5 bases from V and 7 bases from J; bases unmatched to any gene: 10. CDR1 GTSNPN and CDR2 SVGIG come from the germline V gene (reference sequence). The CDR3 is CAWAGDRGTSGYTF. CDR3 DNA sequence: TGTGCCTGGGCGGGGGACAGGGGAACTAGTGGCTACACCTTC.

The chain links TRBV5-1 to TRBJ2-2, with 7 bases fitting TRBD2. CDR3 length equals 15 residues. The trim removed 2 bases at V and 0 bases at J, leaving 1 base unmatched. The germline gives CDR1 SGHRS, CDR2 YFSETQ. Written as DNA, the CDR3 is TGCGCCAGCAGCTTCGGGGGGACGAACACCGGGGAGCTGTTTTTT. It yields the protein CASSFGGTNTGELFF.

This chain joins TRBV11-2 and TRBJ1-4; 7 nucleotides agree with TRBD1. The V and J ends lost 4 bases and 8 bases, in that order; junction bases with no gene match: 19. The germline V gene has CDR1 SGHAT and CDR2 FQNNGV. This CDR3 has 18 residues. The CDR3 nucleotides read TGTGCCAGCAGCTCCCTAACATTCCCGAGGACAGGTGAAGAAAAACTGTTTTTT. Translating it yields CASSSLTFPRTGEEKLFF.

This chain uses TRBV7-3 with TRBJ2-1; TRBD1 is a possible D gene (6 bases). The V end lost 5 bases, the J end lost 10 bases, and 15 bases lay between the germline ends. Germline loops: CDR1 SGHTA, CDR2 FQGTGA. The CDR3 has 13 amino acids. CDR3 DNA sequence: TGTGCCAGCAGCAAGACCCAGGGGCCAGAGCAGTTCTTC. Translation: CASSKTQGPEQFF.

The chain recombines TRBV28 with TRBJ1-1; TRBD1 matches at 8 bases. J lost 5 bases, V lost 2 bases, and 4 bases had no gene match. The CDR3 spans 14 residues. Germline V gives CDR1 MDHEN, CDR2 SYDVKM. CDR3 in DNA: TGTGCCAGCAGTTTAGCAGGGGGCTATACTGAAGCTTTCTTT. Protein: CASSLAGGYTEAFF. Full variable domain (outside the CDR3, taken from reference TRBV28 and TRBJ1-1): DVKVTQSSRYLVKRTGEKVFLECVQDMDHENMFWYRQDPGLGLRLIYFSYDVKMKEKGDIPEGYSVSREKKERFSLILESASTNQTSMYLCASSLAGGYTEAFFGQGTRLTVV.

V and J are TRBV6-5 and TRBJ2-5; maybe TRBD2 (5 bases). Germline V gene data show CDR1 as MNHEY and CDR2 as SVGAGI. Between the trimmed V and J ends, which lost 3 bases and 5 bases, there was a span of 10 bases. There are 13 residues in the CDR3. DNA for the CDR3: TGTGCCAGCAGTTATCCGGGATTGGAGACCCAGTACTTC. It translates to CASSYPGLETQYF.

This chain joins TRBV18 and TRBJ2-1, with 9 positions matching TRBD2. This CDR3 is 15 amino acids long. J gave up 4 bases and V 3 bases, and 4 bases lay outside the gene matches. CDR1 and CDR2 from the germline V gene are KGHSH and LQKENI. The CDR3 is CASSPVAGEYNEQFF. For the CDR3, the DNA is TGTGCCAGCTCACCGGTAGCGGGAGAGTACAATGAGCAGTTCTTC.

In its sample, this clone was seen once. This chain links TRBV10-3 with TRBJ1-2; perhaps TRBD1 as D (6 bases). CDR1 ENHRY and CDR2 SYGVKD come from the germline V gene. The CDR3 has 13 residues. V lost 10 bases to trimming and J lost 3 bases, with 15 bases between them. CDR3 loop: CASCQGSYYGYTF. The CDR3 DNA reads TGTGCCAGTTGTCAGGGGTCGTACTATGGCTACACCTTC.

The chain couples TRBV27 to TRBJ2-5; maybe TRBD2 (6 bases). With 5 bases removed from V and 7 bases from J, the gap between germline ends came to 14 bases. The CDR3 sequence is 13 residues long. Germline assignment: CDR1 MNHEY and CDR2 SMNVEV (reference sequence). The CDR3 DNA reads as TGTGCCAGCAGTCCGGGACTGGGAGGGACCCAGTACTTC. Its translation is CASSPGLGGTQYF.

The chain is built from TRBV11-2 and TRBJ1-4, with D perhaps matching TRBD1 (6 bases). Trimming pared 1 base from V and 10 bases from J, leaving 10 bases between. The CDR3 consists of 13 residues. CDR1 and CDR2 from the germline V gene are SGHAT and FQNNGV. The CDR3 bases are TGTGCCAGCAGCTTAGCAGGGGAGGGAAAACTGTTTTTT. It is translated as CASSLAGEGKLFF.

This sequence joins TRBV7-2 and TRBJ1-1; D is ambiguous. Germline CDR1 reads SGHTA; CDR2 reads FQGNSA. The V end lost 4 bases, the J end lost 0 bases, and 12 bases lay between the germline ends. This CDR3 is built from 15 residues. This chain's CDR3 is CASSSGAVMNTEAFF. For the CDR3, the DNA is TGTGCCAGCAGCTCCGGCGCGGTCATGAACACTGAAGCTTTCTTT.

The gene calls are TRBV24-1 and TRBJ2-1, with D perhaps TRBD2 (7 bases). Germline V CDR1 and CDR2: KGHDR, SFDVKD. V was clipped by 3 bases and J by 9 bases, with 11 bases between them. The CDR3 contains 13 residues. CDR3 DNA sequence: TGTGCCACCAGTGATCAAGGGGGGGGTGAGCAGTTCTTC. Its translation: CATSDQGGGEQFF.

The count of this clone is one. The J gene is TRBJ1-5, the V gene TRBV7-2; D ambiguous. Germline loops: CDR1 SGHTA, CDR2 FQGNSA. V was trimmed by 3 bases and J by 9 bases, leaving 18 bases between them. The CDR3 has 15 residues. The CDR3 nucleotides read TGTGCCAGCAGCTTTTCCAATCGAGCCCCGGGGCCCCAGCATTTT. Its translation: CASSFSNRAPGPQHF. Looking up the rest from reference TRBV7-2 and TRBJ1-5 gives the full variable domain: GAGVSQSPSNKVTEKGKDVELRCDPISGHTALYWYRQSLGQGLEFLIYFQGNSAPDKSGLPSDRFSAERTGGSVSTLTIQRTQQEDSAVYLCASSFSNRAPGPQHFGDGTRLSIL.

The chain links TRBV15 to TRBJ1-3; TRBD1 matches at 7 bases. The CDR3 sequence is 16 residues long. Losses at the gene ends were 0 bases for V and 3 bases for J; bases not matched to a gene: 5. CDR1 LNHNV and CDR2 YYDKDF come from the germline V gene (reference sequence). The CDR3 sequence is CATSRDPGGGGNTIYF. The CDR3, as DNA: TGTGCCACCAGCAGAGATCCAGGGGGAGGTGGAAACACCATATATTTT.

The rearrangement links TRBV19 to TRBJ2-5, with 12 bases fitting TRBD2. Per germline, CDR1 LNHDA and CDR2 SQIVND (reference sequence). Trimming took 0 bases from V and 1 from J; bases not matched to a gene: 0. The CDR3 loop spans 16 amino acids. Here the CDR3 DNA reads TGTGCCAGTAGTATAGAACTAGCGGGGGGCCAAGAGACCCAGTACTTC. Translation gives CASSIELAGGQETQYF.

V is TRBV19 and J is TRBJ1-4; tentative D call: TRBD1 (6 bases). This CDR3 spans 13 amino acids. The V end lost 8 bases, the J end lost 8 bases, and 15 bases lay between the germline ends. Germline assignment: CDR1 LNHDA and CDR2 SQIVND (reference sequence). CDR3 loop: CASALGGGEKLFF. The DNA for the CDR3 is TGTGCCAGTGCCTTGGGAGGGGGGGAAAAACTGTTTTTT.

The V call is TRBV11-3, the J call TRBJ2-2; 13 nucleotides align to TRBD2. The CDR3 length is 17 residues. The germline V gene encodes CDR1 SGHNT and CDR2 YENEEA. Trimming took 3 bases from V and 5 from J; bases not matched to a gene: 6. CDR3 nucleotide sequence: TGTGCCAGCAGCTTTACGTGGACTAGCGGGAGTACCGGGGAGCTGTTTTTT. This codes for CASSFTWTSGSTGELFF.

About this clone: The identical CDR3 is also encoded by other nucleotide sequences in the sample. The chain is built from TRBV6-2 or TRBV6-3 and TRBJ1-4; 11 bases align to TRBD1. With 4 bases clipped from V and 2 bases from J, the junction kept 3 bases outside the gene matches. CDR3 length: 16 amino acids. Germline V gene data show CDR1 as MNHEY and CDR2 as SVGEGT. CDR3 in DNA: TGTGCCAGCAGTTCCGGGACAGGGGGTACTAATGAAAAACTGTTTTTT. It codes for CASSSGTGGTNEKLFF.

The chain joins TRBV10-1 to TRBJ2-2; 7 bases are shared with TRBD2. V lost 8 bases, J lost 7 bases, and 7 bases stayed unmatched. This CDR3 is 13 amino acids long. Germline CDR1 and CDR2: WNHNN and SYGVQD (reference sequence). DNA for the CDR3: TGCGCCAGCTCAATGCGGGAGCACGGGGAGCTGTTTTTT. This sequence encodes CASSMREHGELFF.

The V and J genes are TRBV28 and TRBJ1-6, with D possibly matching TRBD1 (6 bases). V lost 1 base to trimming and J lost 7 bases, with 11 bases between them. CDR1 and CDR2 from the germline V gene are MDHEN and SYDVKM. The CDR3 contains 15 residues. The CDR3 sequence is CASSLYGGRNSPLHF. As DNA, the CDR3 is TGTGCCAGCAGTTTATACGGGGGGCGAAATTCACCCCTCCACTTT. The complete variable domain, with remaining parts taken from reference TRBV28 and TRBJ1-6, reads DVKVTQSSRYLVKRTGEKVFLECVQDMDHENMFWYRQDPGLGLRLIYFSYDVKMKEKGDIPEGYSVSREKKERFSLILESASTNQTSMYLCASSLYGGRNSPLHFGNGTRLTVT.

This clone was counted a single time. The J gene is TRBJ1-6, the V gene TRBV27, with 10 bases identical to TRBD1. V shed 5 bases and J 2 bases; nucleotides not matched to a gene: 9. The CDR3 loop spans 18 amino acids. Germline V gene sequence: CDR1 MNHEY, CDR2 SMNVEV (reference sequence). The CDR3 is CASSPLLTGGAYNSPLHF. The CDR3 bases are TGTGCCAGCAGTCCACTTCTGACAGGGGGCGCCTATAATTCACCCCTCCACTTT.

This chain joins TRBV6-6 and TRBJ2-7, with 8 positions matching TRBD1. The germline CDR1 and CDR2 sequences are MNHNY and SVGAGI (reference sequence). The CDR3 totals 13 residues. J lost 7 bases, V lost 5 bases, and 7 bases had no gene match. The chain's CDR3 is CASSRTGPREQYF. Written as DNA, the CDR3 is TGTGCCAGCAGTCGGACAGGGCCGAGGGAGCAGTACTTC.